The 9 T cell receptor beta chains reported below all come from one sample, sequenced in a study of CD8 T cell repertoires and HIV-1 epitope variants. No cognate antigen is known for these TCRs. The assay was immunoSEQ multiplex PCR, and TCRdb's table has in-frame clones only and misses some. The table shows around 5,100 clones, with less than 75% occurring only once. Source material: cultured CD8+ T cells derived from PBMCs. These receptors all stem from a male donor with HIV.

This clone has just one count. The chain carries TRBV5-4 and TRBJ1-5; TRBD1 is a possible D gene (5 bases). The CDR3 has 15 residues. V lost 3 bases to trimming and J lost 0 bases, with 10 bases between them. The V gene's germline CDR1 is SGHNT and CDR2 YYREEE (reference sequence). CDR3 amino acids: CASSSTEDSNQPQHF. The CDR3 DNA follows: TGTGCCAGCAGCTCGACAGAAGATAGCAATCAGCCCCAGCATTTT.

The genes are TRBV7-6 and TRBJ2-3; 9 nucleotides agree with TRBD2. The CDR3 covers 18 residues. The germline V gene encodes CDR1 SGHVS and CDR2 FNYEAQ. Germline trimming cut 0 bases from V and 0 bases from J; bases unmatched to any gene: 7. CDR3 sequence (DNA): TGTGCCAGCAGCTTAGCGCGGGCTAGCGGGACGAGCACAGATACGCAGTATTTT. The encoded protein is CASSLARASGTSTDTQYF.

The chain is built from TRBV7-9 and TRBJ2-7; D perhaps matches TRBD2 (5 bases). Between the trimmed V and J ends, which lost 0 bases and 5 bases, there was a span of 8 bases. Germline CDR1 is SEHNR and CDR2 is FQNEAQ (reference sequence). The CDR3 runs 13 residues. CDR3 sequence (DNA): TGTGCCAGCAGCTTAGCGCCGAGGGACGAGCAGTACTTC. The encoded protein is CASSLAPRDEQYF.

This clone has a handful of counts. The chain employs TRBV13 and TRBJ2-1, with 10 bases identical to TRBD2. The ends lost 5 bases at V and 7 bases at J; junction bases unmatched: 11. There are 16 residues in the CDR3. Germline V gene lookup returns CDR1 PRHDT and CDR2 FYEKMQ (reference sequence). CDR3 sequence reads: CASSISGRDMLNEQFF. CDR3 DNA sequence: TGTGCCAGCAGCATCAGCGGGAGGGACATGTTGAATGAGCAGTTCTTC.

The CDR3 loop is CASSEGSPLHF. The CDR3 DNA reads TGCGCCAGCAGTGAGGGGTCACCCCTCCACTTT. This chain links TRBV10-2 with TRBJ1-6; D gene uncertain. The V end lost 2 bases, the J end lost 10 bases, and 3 bases lay between the germline ends. The CDR3 is 11 amino acids. Per the germline V gene, CDR1 is WSHSY and CDR2 is SAAADI.

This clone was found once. The CDR3 protein is CASSPPSNEQFF. CDR3 in DNA: TGTGCCAGCTCACCACCTAGCAATGAGCAGTTCTTC. J is TRBJ2-1 and V is TRBV18; no clear D. The CDR3 is made up of 12 amino acids. V dropped 0 bases and J dropped 6 bases, with 3 bases sitting between them. The germline V gene has CDR1 KGHSH and CDR2 LQKENI.

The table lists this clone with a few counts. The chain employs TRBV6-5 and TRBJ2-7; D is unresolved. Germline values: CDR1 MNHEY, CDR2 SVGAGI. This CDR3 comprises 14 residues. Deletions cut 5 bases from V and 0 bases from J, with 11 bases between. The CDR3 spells CASSPVGSSYEQYF. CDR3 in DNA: TGTGCCAGCAGTCCCGTGGGATCCTCCTACGAGCAGTACTTC.

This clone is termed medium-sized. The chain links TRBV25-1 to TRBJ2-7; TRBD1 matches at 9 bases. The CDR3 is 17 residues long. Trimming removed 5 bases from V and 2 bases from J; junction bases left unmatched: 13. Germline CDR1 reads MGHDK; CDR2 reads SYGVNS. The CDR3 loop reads CASSSDRWDRETYEQYF. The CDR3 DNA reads TGTGCCAGCAGTAGTGACCGATGGGACAGGGAAACCTACGAGCAGTACTTC.

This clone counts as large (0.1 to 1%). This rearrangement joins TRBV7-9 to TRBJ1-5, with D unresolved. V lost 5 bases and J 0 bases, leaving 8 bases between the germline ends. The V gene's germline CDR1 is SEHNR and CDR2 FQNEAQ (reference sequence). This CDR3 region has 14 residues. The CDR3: CASSPSYSNQPQHF. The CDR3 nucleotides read TGTGCCAGCAGCCCGAGCTATAGCAATCAGCCCCAGCATTTT.